This is a list of T cell receptor beta chains from one sample in a study of cytomegalovirus exposure and HLA in healthy donors. Repertoires were generated with immunoSEQ multiplex PCR, while TCRdb's copy carries only in-frame clones and drops some. Here the sample spans about 120,000 clones, about 80% being singletons. What was sequenced was PBMCs. These TCRs come from a woman between 35 and 50 years old in good health and CMV-seropositive. CDR3s leave out the opening cysteine and the closing phenylalanine or tryptophan. Each record gives: CDR3 protein, J gene, V gene.

CDR3: ASSLGQGAYYEQY
J: TRBJ2-7
V: TRBV18

CDR3: ASSLSGGTGTDTQY
J: TRBJ2-3
V: TRBV11-1

CDR3: ASSHDVTGYYGYT
J: TRBJ1-2
V: TRBV5-1

CDR3: ASSLVGGKANEKLF
J: TRBJ1-4
V: TRBV4-2

CDR3: ASSLVEGAGTEAF
J: TRBJ1-1
V: TRBV5-1

CDR3: ASSPDRRGPYEQY
J: TRBJ2-7
V: TRBV18

CDR3: ATSRDVSYNEQF
J: TRBJ2-1
V: TRBV15

CDR3: ASSRTSYREQF
J: TRBJ2-1
V: TRBV7-6

CDR3: ASSLTGAYNEQF
J: TRBJ2-1
V: TRBV11-2

CDR3: ASSGPGLTRRNTEAF
J: TRBJ1-1
V: TRBV7-9

CDR3: ASSLGGGDSYGYT
J: TRBJ1-2
V: TRBV5-1

CDR3: ASSRGGITEQY
J: TRBJ2-7
V: TRBV4-3

CDR3: ASSLSPGQRTDTQY
J: TRBJ2-3
V: TRBV4-1

CDR3: ASSQTRDYFREQF
J: TRBJ2-1
V: TRBV4-3

CDR3: ASSVSWQGASGELF
J: TRBJ2-2
V: TRBV9

CDR3: ASSQDFPSDGYT
J: TRBJ1-2
V: TRBV4-1

CDR3: ASNPGGGYGYT
J: TRBJ1-2
V: TRBV7-9

CDR3: ASSYDRSNSPLH
J: TRBJ1-6
V: TRBV6-5

CDR3: ASSVAGSGGGTGELF
J: TRBJ2-2
V: TRBV9

CDR3: ASSTPPICFFSPTRQSPSWQY
J: TRBJ2-7
V: TRBV21-1

CDR3: ASSADRVRQPQH
J: TRBJ1-5
V: TRBV5-8

CDR3: ASSYSSGNTIY
J: TRBJ1-3
V: TRBV11-2

CDR3: ASSSSGTENGYT
J: TRBJ1-2
V: TRBV6-1

CDR3: ARTNTPYEQY
J: TRBJ2-7
V: TRBV14

CDR3: ASSFGQGGHNEQF
J: TRBJ2-1
V: TRBV5-1

CDR3: ASSHGDRNEQY
J: TRBJ2-7
V: TRBV5-1

CDR3: ASSQNTGSYFEQF
J: TRBJ2-1
V: TRBV4-1

CDR3: ASSALAGGVGGTDTQY
J: TRBJ2-3
V: TRBV5-4

CDR3: ASKAGGASVIGPSTDTQY
J: TRBJ2-3
V: TRBV13

CDR3: ASSGDRGYGNTIY
J: TRBJ1-3
V: TRBV2

CDR3: ASSWGGTSGEQY
J: TRBJ2-7
V: TRBV5-1

CDR3: ASSLGWDRDQTNEKLF
J: TRBJ1-4
V: TRBV7-9

CDR3: ASSLAPSSGRTDTQY
J: TRBJ2-3
V: TRBV5-1

CDR3: ASSGELSNQPQH
J: TRBJ1-5
V: TRBV6-1

CDR3: ASSPTGAGNTIY
J: TRBJ1-3
V: TRBV27

CDR3: ATKESQNTEAF
J: TRBJ1-1
V: TRBV10-3

CDR3: ASSSQGYAEAF
J: TRBJ1-1
V: TRBV6-6

CDR3: ASSSDRGTEAF
J: TRBJ1-1
V: TRBV7-9

CDR3: ASSILSVSGNTIY
J: TRBJ1-3
V: TRBV19

CDR3: ASSAQGNNSPLH
J: TRBJ1-6
V: TRBV6-7

CDR3: ASSLTSGSMNEQF
J: TRBJ2-1
V: TRBV5-1